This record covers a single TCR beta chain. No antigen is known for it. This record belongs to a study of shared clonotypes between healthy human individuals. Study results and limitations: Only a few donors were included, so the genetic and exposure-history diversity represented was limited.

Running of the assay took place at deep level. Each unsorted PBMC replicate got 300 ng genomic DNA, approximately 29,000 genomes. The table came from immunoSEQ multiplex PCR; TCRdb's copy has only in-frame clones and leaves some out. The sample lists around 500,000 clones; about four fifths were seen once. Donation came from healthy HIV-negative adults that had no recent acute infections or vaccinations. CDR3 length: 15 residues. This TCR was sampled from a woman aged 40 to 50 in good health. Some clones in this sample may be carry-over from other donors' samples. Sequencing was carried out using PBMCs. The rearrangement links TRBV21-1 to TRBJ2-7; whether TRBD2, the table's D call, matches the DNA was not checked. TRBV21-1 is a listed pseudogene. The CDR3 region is CASSRIGGRSYEQYF. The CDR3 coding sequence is TGTGCCAGCAGCCGAATCGGGGGGCGAAGCTACGAGCAGTACTTC.